This T cell receptor (beta chain) was profiled in a study of T cells expressing NK-cell markers. About the study: In sorted CD3+CD56+NKG2C+, CD3+CD56+NKG2C- and CD3+CD56-NKG2C+ T cells, TCR beta repertoires were obtained. Out of eight donors sequenced, seven tested HCMV-seropositive and the remaining one seronegative.

Reprocessing the 5' RACE reads, TCRdb reports a single entry for every CDR3 protein and omits DNA. This sample's clone table lists 550,000 to 600,000 distinct CDR3 sequences. The CDR3 length is 17 residues. CDR1 is SGHRS, CDR2 YFSETQ, per germline. This sequence joins TRBV5-1 and TRBJ2-1; with no DNA, the TCRdb D assignment of TRBD2 cannot be verified. The sample taken for sequencing was blood T cells: a sorted CD56 or NKG2C T cell subset, CD4+ or CD8+ T cells, or bulk PBMC T cells (not recorded which). The receptor comes from a young man in good health. The CDR3 loop is CASSLFAGGPEVGEQFF. The full variable domain, its missing parts supplied by reference TRBV5-1 and TRBJ2-1, is KAGVTQTPRYLIKTRGQQVTLSCSPISGHRSVSWYQQTPGQGLQFLFEYFSETQRNKGNFPGRFSGRQFSNSRSEMNVSTLELGDSALYLCASSLFAGGPEVGEQFFGPGTRLTVL.